Shown below are 9 T cell receptor beta chains from a single sample sequenced in a study of cytomegalovirus exposure and HLA in healthy donors (TCRdb year 2017). The library was prepared using the immunoSEQ multiplex PCR assay. For the multiplex PCR, a mixture combining 60 forward primers for TCR Vbeta segments and 13 reverse primers for TCR Jbeta segments was used. Held by TCRdb, this immuneACCESS table contains in-frame sequences only and omits some clones. Under half of the omission traces to an unresolved V gene where checked; the cause of the rest is unknown. The sample table lists 100,000 to 150,000 clones, about four fifths of them with a count of one. Roughly 5% of the sample is held by the ten biggest clonotypes. The source material was PBMCs. Receptors were obtained from a man under 40 in good health and CMV-seronegative.

The V gene is TRBV7-9, the J gene TRBJ2-3; D gene ambiguous. V was shortened by 3 bases and J by 0 bases, with 10 bases between the two germline ends. CDR1 and CDR2 (germline): SEHNR, FQNEAQ (reference sequence). The CDR3 totals 15 residues. The CDR3 DNA sequence: TGTGCCAGCAGCTTTACTAAACCTAGCACAGATACGCAGTATTTT. The encoded protein is CASSFTKPSTDTQYF.

J is TRBJ2-7 and V is TRBV6-5; TRBD1 might be the D (5 bases). The V end lost 6 bases, the J end lost 2 bases, and 11 bases lay between the germline ends. The V gene's germline CDR1 is MNHEY and CDR2 SVGAGI. There are 13 residues in the CDR3. CDR3 in amino acids: CASSRGQTYEQYF. Written as DNA, the CDR3 is TGTGCCAGCAGCCGCGGACAAACCTACGAGCAGTACTTC.

The chain joins TRBV7-9 to TRBJ2-4; D gene ambiguous. Deletions cut 3 bases from V and 7 bases from J, with 13 bases between. Germline assignment: CDR1 SEHNR and CDR2 FQNEAQ (reference sequence). The CDR3 is 14 amino acids. CDR3 bases: TGTGCCAGCAGCTTCGAGGTCTCTGCCAACATTCAGTACTTC. It translates to CASSFEVSANIQYF.

The gene calls are TRBV2 and TRBJ2-5; D remains unclear. The CDR3 contains 12 residues. CDR1 is SNHLY and CDR2 is FYNNEI in the germline V gene. Trimming removed 8 bases at V and 5 bases at J, with 12 bases between. CDR3 nucleotide sequence: TGTGCCAGCTCCACTACCCGGGAGACCCAGTACTTC. It specifies CASSTTRETQYF. The full variable domain, in which reference TRBV2 and TRBJ2-5 provide the parts outside the CDR3, is EPEVTQTPSHQVTQMGQEVILRCVPISNHLYFYWYRQILGQKVEFLVSFYNNEISEKSEIFDDQFSVERPDGSNFTLKIRSTKLEDSAMYFCASSTTRETQYFGPGTRLLVL.

The chain is built from TRBV30 and TRBJ2-7; D is undetermined. The germline V gene has CDR1 GTSNPN and CDR2 SVGIG (reference sequence). Trimming pared 4 bases from V and 0 bases from J, leaving 7 bases between. CDR3 length: 12 amino acids. CDR3 amino acids: CAWMKSSYEQYF. The DNA of the CDR3 is TGTGCCTGGATGAAGAGCTCCTACGAGCAGTACTTC.

V gene TRBV2 combines with J gene TRBJ1-1; D is ambiguous. The CDR3 totals 12 residues. V shed 8 bases and J shed 1 base, with 8 bases lying between them. Per the germline V gene, CDR1 is SNHLY and CDR2 is FYNNEI. The CDR3: CASGLANTEAFF. The CDR3 DNA sequence: TGTGCCAGCGGACTAGCGAACACTGAAGCTTTCTTT.

The chain recombines TRBV21-1 with TRBJ1-1; no DNA check was done on the table's D call, TRBD1. TRBV21-1 is tagged as a pseudogene. The CDR3 is 12 amino acids. CDR3 sequence reads: CASSQGTTEAFF. CDR3 DNA: TGTGCCAGCAGCCAGGGCACTACTGAAGCTTTCTTT.

This clone came up a few times. The J gene is TRBJ1-1, the V gene TRBV5-1; D gene ambiguous. V dropped 2 bases and J dropped 1 base, with 9 bases sitting between them. There are 14 residues in the CDR3. The germline V gene encodes CDR1 SGHRS and CDR2 YFSETQ. CDR3 loop: CASSFSGRNTEAFF. DNA for the CDR3: TGCGCCAGCAGCTTTAGTGGTAGGAACACTGAAGCTTTCTTT.

The genes are TRBV4-3 and TRBJ2-7; 12 bases line up with TRBD2. V lost 4 bases and J lost 3; bases outside the gene matches: 4. This CDR3 has 15 residues. The germline V gene has CDR1 LGHNA and CDR2 YSLEER. CDR3 in amino acids: CASSLGLAGFYEQYF. CDR3 in DNA: TGCGCCAGCAGCCTCGGACTAGCGGGGTTCTACGAGCAGTACTTC.